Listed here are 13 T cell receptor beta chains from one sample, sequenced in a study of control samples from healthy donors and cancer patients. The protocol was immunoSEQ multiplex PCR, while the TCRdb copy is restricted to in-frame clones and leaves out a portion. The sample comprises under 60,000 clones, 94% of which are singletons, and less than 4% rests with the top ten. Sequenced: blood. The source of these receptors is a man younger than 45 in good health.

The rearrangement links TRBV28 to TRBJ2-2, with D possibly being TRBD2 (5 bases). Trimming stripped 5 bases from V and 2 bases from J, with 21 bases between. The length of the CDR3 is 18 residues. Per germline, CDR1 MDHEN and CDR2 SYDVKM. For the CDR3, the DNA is TGTGCCAGCAGTCATTTCCGGCGGAGGACTCATAACACCGGGGAGCTGTTTTTT. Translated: CASSHFRRRTHNTGELFF.

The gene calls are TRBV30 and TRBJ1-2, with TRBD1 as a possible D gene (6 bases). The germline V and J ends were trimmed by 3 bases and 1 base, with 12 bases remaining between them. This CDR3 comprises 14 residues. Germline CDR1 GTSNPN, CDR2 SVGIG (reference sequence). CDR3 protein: CAWRKDSVNYGYTF. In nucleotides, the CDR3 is TGTGCCTGGAGGAAGGACAGTGTTAACTATGGCTACACCTTC.

CDR3 DNA sequence: TGCGCCAGCTCCCATTGGGGGGGCAATATCTCCTATGGCTACACCTTC. Encoded protein: CASSHWGGNISYGYTF. The chain links TRBV23-1 to TRBJ1-2, with D possibly TRBD1 on 6 matching bases. TRBV23-1 is an ORF for which the function is uncertain. The CDR3 has 16 amino acids. V was trimmed by 8 bases and J by 4 bases, leaving 23 bases between them.

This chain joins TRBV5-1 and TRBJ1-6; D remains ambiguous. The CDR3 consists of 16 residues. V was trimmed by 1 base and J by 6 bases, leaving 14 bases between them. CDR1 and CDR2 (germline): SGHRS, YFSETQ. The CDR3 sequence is CASSLNAGTGNSPLHF. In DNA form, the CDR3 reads TGCGCCAGCAGCTTGAATGCAGGCACCGGTAATTCACCCCTCCACTTT.

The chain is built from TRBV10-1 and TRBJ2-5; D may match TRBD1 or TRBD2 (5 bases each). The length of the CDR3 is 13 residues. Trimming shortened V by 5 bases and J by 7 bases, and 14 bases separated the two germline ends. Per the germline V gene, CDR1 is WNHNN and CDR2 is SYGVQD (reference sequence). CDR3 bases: TGCGCCAGCAGTTCGGGACGCAAAGGGACCCAGTACTTC. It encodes CASSSGRKGTQYF.

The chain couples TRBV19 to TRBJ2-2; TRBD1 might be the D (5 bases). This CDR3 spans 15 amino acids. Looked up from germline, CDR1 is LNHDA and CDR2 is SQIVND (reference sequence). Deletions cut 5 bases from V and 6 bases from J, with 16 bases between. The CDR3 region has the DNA TGTGCCAGTAGTCTAGGACAAGGTCAACCCGGGGAGCTGTTTTTT. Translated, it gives CASSLGQGQPGELFF.

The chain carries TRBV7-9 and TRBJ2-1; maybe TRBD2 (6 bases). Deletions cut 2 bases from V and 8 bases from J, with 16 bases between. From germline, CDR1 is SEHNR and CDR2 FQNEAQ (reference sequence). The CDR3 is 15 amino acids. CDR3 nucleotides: TGTGCCAGCAGCTTATACGGTCGGGGAGGCGATGAGCAGTTCTTC. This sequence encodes CASSLYGRGGDEQFF.

The CDR3, as DNA: TGTGCCAGCAGTGAATGGTTAGCGGGAGTAGAGACCCAGTACTTC. It is translated as CASSEWLAGVETQYF. This rearrangement joins TRBV2 to TRBJ2-5, with 9 positions matching TRBD2. The junction had 5 bases not matched to a gene; V was cut back by 2 bases and J by 4 bases. The CDR3 totals 15 residues. The V gene's germline CDR1 is SNHLY and CDR2 FYNNEI.

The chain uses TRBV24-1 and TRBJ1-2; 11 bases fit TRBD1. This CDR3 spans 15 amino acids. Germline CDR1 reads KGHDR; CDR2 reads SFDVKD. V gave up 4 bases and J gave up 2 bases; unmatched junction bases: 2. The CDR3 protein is CATSDRTGGNYGYTF. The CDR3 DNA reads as TGTGCCACCAGTGACCGGACAGGGGGCAACTATGGCTACACCTTC.

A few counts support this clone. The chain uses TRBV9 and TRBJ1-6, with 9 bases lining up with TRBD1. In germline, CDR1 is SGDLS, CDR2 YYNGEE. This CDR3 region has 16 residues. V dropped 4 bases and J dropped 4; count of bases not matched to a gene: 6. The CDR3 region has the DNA TGTGCCAGCAGCACCCACAGGGGGCATTATAATTCACCCCTCCACTTT. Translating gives CASSTHRGHYNSPLHF.

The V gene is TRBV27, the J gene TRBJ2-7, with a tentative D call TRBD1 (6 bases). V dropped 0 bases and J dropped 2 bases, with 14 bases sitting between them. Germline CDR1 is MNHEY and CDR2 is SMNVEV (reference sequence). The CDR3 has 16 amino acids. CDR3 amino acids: CASSLSKGGKAYEQYF. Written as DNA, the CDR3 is TGTGCCAGCAGTTTATCAAAAGGGGGAAAAGCCTACGAGCAGTACTTC.

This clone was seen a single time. The CDR3, as DNA: TGTGCCAGCAGCCAAGTTCCGGGGGGAGGAAACACCATATATTTT. Translated: CASSQVPGGGNTIYF. The chain employs TRBV3-1 (or the pseudogene TRBV3-2) and TRBJ1-3, with D maybe TRBD1 (5 bases). Per the germline V gene, CDR1 is LGHDT and CDR2 is YNNKEL (reference sequence). The CDR3 has 15 amino acids. Trimming stripped 1 base from V and 4 bases from J, with 11 bases between.

The CDR3 protein is CATSEIQGGSYNEQFF. CDR3 bases: TGTGCCACCAGTGAGATACAGGGAGGGAGCTACAATGAGCAGTTCTTC. This chain joins TRBV24-1 and TRBJ2-1, with a weak D call TRBD2 (7 bases). Germline values: CDR1 KGHDR, CDR2 SFDVKD. Trimming cost V 4 bases and J 3 bases, with 15 bases left between them. This CDR3 contains 16 residues.